A selection of T cell receptor beta chains follows, all from one sample in a study of cytomegalovirus exposure and HLA in healthy donors. Generated by immunoSEQ multiplex PCR, the TCRdb table keeps only in-frame clones and is missing some. The data show around 120,000 clones, 70% to 85% seen once. The sample comprised PBMCs. These receptors all stem from a boy between 2 and 10 years old in good health and CMV-seronegative. The CDR3 runs from the conserved cysteine through the conserved F or W. D genes are given only for firm matches. Not all rows give a size; the values are once, few, many and, for expanded clones, a class.

J: TRBJ1-2; size: NA; D: NA; V: TRBV5-1; CDR3: CASSLEGDGYTF; DNA: TGCGCCAGCAGCTTGGAGGGGGATGGCTACACCTTC
J: TRBJ2-1; size: NA; D: NA; V: TRBV28; CDR3: CASSLPSSYNEQFF; DNA: TGTGCCAGCAGTTTGCCAAGCTCGTACAATGAGCAGTTCTTC
J: TRBJ2-1; size: NA; D: TRBD2; V: TRBV28; CDR3: CASSLSGLPNNEQFF; DNA: TGTGCCAGCAGTTTATCGGGACTACCCAACAATGAGCAGTTCTTC
J: TRBJ1-5; size: NA; D: TRBD1; V: TRBV7-9; CDR3: CASSYVGQGAGQPQHF; DNA: TGTGCCAGCAGCTATGTCGGACAGGGGGCGGGCCAGCCCCAGCATTTT
J: TRBJ2-7; size: NA; D: NA; V: TRBV7-9; CDR3: CASSLVVGMGYEQYF; DNA: TGTGCCAGCAGCTTAGTCGTCGGGATGGGCTACGAGCAGTACTTC
J: TRBJ1-2; size: NA; D: TRBD1; V: TRBV30; CDR3: CAWSNSGTGGYGYTF; DNA: TGTGCCTGGAGTAACTCCGGGACAGGGGGCTATGGCTACACCTTC
J: TRBJ2-1; size: NA; D: TRBD2; V: TRBV27; CDR3: CASSLREFNEQFF; DNA: TGTGCCAGCAGTTTGCGGGAGTTCAATGAGCAGTTCTTC
J: TRBJ2-1; size: once; D: NA; V: TRBV5-4; CDR3: CASGARFSNEQFF; DNA: TGTGCCAGCGGCGCGAGGTTTTCCAATGAGCAGTTCTTC
J: TRBJ1-3; size: NA; D: NA; V: TRBV18; CDR3: CASSPGGTHGNTIYF; DNA: TGTGCCAGCTCCCCCGGCGGTACACATGGAAACACCATATATTTT
J: TRBJ2-3; size: NA; D: TRBD2; V: TRBV6-4; CDR3: CASSDHSGRGTDTQYF; DNA: TGTGCCAGCAGTGATCATAGCGGGAGGGGCACAGATACGCAGTATTTT
J: TRBJ2-1; size: few; D: NA; V: TRBV30; CDR3: CAWSRLYNEQFF; DNA: TGTGCCTGGTCGAGGCTTTACAATGAGCAGTTCTTC
J: TRBJ2-7; size: NA; D: NA; V: TRBV6-1; CDR3: CASSVRGSYEQYF; DNA: TGTGCCAGCAGTGTGCGGGGTTCCTACGAGCAGTACTTC
J: TRBJ2-3; size: once; D: TRBD2; V: TRBV5-4; CDR3: CASSLDGTSGRDTQYF; DNA: TGTGCCAGCAGCTTGGACGGGACTAGCGGGAGAGATACGCAGTATTTT
J: TRBJ2-7; size: NA; D: NA; V: TRBV25-1; CDR3: CASSGYRGGSYEQYF; DNA: TGTGCCAGCAGTGGGTACAGAGGAGGCTCCTACGAGCAGTACTTC
J: TRBJ1-1; size: few; D: TRBD1; V: TRBV13; CDR3: CASSPEGTGVTEAFF; DNA: TGTGCCAGCAGCCCAGAGGGGACAGGGGTCACTGAAGCTTTCTTT
J: TRBJ2-3; size: NA; D: TRBD2; V: TRBV5-1; CDR3: CASSGIAGGAQGDTQYF; DNA: TGCGCCAGCAGCGGGATAGCGGGAGGAGCTCAGGGAGATACGCAGTATTTT
J: TRBJ2-1; size: few; D: TRBD2; V: TRBV6-4; CDR3: CASSDSWTSEVHEQFF; DNA: TGTGCCAGCAGTGACTCTTGGACTAGCGAGGTCCATGAGCAGTTCTTC
J: TRBJ1-2; size: NA; D: NA; V: TRBV5-6; CDR3: CASTIEVLSYGYTF; DNA: TGTGCCAGCACCATAGAGGTCCTCTCCTATGGCTACACCTTC
J: TRBJ2-2; size: NA; D: NA; V: TRBV6-5; CDR3: CASYTVSNTGELFF; DNA: TGTGCCAGCTATACAGTCTCAAACACCGGGGAGCTGTTTTTT
J: TRBJ2-3; size: NA; D: NA; V: TRBV9; CDR3: CASSPEASTDTQYF; DNA: TGTGCCAGCAGCCCCGAGGCTAGCACAGATACGCAGTATTTT
J: TRBJ1-1; size: NA; D: NA; V: TRBV7-9; CDR3: CASSSDTTAGVTEAFF; DNA: TGTGCCAGCAGCTCTGACACCACGGCAGGCGTCACTGAAGCTTTCTTT
J: TRBJ2-1; size: NA; D: TRBD2; V: TRBV6-1; CDR3: CASSEGLAGGSYNEQFF; DNA: TGTGCCAGCAGTGAAGGACTAGCGGGAGGTTCCTACAATGAGCAGTTCTTC
J: TRBJ2-7; size: few; D: TRBD1; V: TRBV19; CDR3: CASSRGFRDRARYEQYF; DNA: TGTGCCAGTAGTAGGGGATTCCGGGACAGGGCTCGTTACGAGCAGTACTTC
J: TRBJ2-3; size: NA; D: NA; V: TRBV5-1; CDR3: CASTPKAFGGDTQYF; DNA: TGCGCCAGCACCCCGAAAGCATTCGGTGGAGATACGCAGTATTTT
J: TRBJ2-1; size: once; D: NA; V: TRBV4-2; CDR3: CASSQGSEQFF; DNA: TGTGCCAGCAGCCAAGGGAGTGAGCAGTTCTTC
J: TRBJ2-1; size: once; D: TRBD2; V: TRBV9; CDR3: CASSVSGGPYNEQFF; DNA: TGTGCCAGCAGCGTCTCGGGGGGACCCTACAATGAGCAGTTCTTC
J: TRBJ1-1; size: NA; D: NA; V: TRBV7-8; CDR3: CASRGEGIGTEAFF; DNA: TGTGCCAGCCGGGGGGAGGGAATAGGGACTGAAGCTTTCTTT
J: TRBJ2-7; size: NA; D: NA; V: TRBV11-3; CDR3: CASSSGTTYEQYF; DNA: TGTGCCAGCAGCTCCGGGACAACCTACGAGCAGTACTTC
J: TRBJ2-1; size: few; D: TRBD2; V: TRBV11-3; CDR3: CASSSSQSSGGVNEQFF; DNA: TGTGCCAGCAGCTCTTCCCAATCCAGCGGGGGGGTCAATGAGCAGTTCTTC
J: TRBJ2-5; size: NA; D: NA; V: TRBV7-9; CDR3: CASSALDYQETQYF; DNA: TGTGCCAGCAGCGCCTTGGACTATCAAGAGACCCAGTACTTC
J: TRBJ1-1; size: NA; D: NA; V: TRBV10-1; CDR3: CASSESRAPWEAFF; DNA: TGCGCCAGCAGTGAGTCGAGGGCCCCCTGGGAAGCTTTCTTT
J: TRBJ2-7; size: once; D: NA; V: TRBV21-1; CDR3: CASRSRDREFEQYF; DNA: TGTGCCAGCAGGTCGAGAGACAGAGAATTCGAGCAGTACTTC
J: TRBJ1-2; size: once; D: TRBD1; V: TRBV5-4; CDR3: CASSQDWTGEYYGYTF; DNA: TGCGCCAGCAGCCAAGATTGGACAGGGGAGTACTATGGCTACACCTTC
J: TRBJ1-1; size: NA; D: NA; V: TRBV10-3; CDR3: CAIRPGQTTNTEAFF; DNA: TGTGCCATCAGACCGGGACAAACTACTAACACTGAAGCTTTCTTT
J: TRBJ2-7; size: NA; D: NA; V: TRBV27; CDR3: CASSSRDFREQYF; DNA: TGTGCCAGCAGTTCCCGGGACTTCCGGGAGCAGTACTTC
J: TRBJ2-7; size: NA; D: TRBD1; V: TRBV7-9; CDR3: CASNLGTGGSSYEQYF; DNA: TGTGCCAGCAACTTAGGGACAGGGGGAAGCTCCTACGAGCAGTACTTC
J: TRBJ2-3; size: few; D: TRBD1; V: TRBV5-4; CDR3: CASSSGQVSTDTQYF; DNA: TGTGCCAGCAGTTCGGGACAGGTCAGCACAGATACGCAGTATTTT
J: TRBJ1-4; size: NA; D: NA; V: TRBV6-1; CDR3: CASSEAGGGNEKLFF; DNA: TGTGCCAGCAGTGAAGCAGGGGGGGGTAATGAAAAACTGTTTTTT
J: TRBJ2-2; size: NA; D: TRBD1; V: TRBV4-3; CDR3: CASSQDRATGTTGELFF; DNA: TGCGCCAGCAGCCAAGATCGGGCGACAGGGACCACCGGGGAGCTGTTTTTT
J: TRBJ2-7; size: NA; D: TRBD2; V: TRBV6-5; CDR3: CASSSSSGGPYEQYF; DNA: TGTGCCAGCAGTTCCTCGAGCGGGGGCCCCTACGAGCAGTACTTC
J: TRBJ1-1; size: NA; D: TRBD1; V: TRBV27; CDR3: CASGPLQGASPEAFF; DNA: TGTGCCAGCGGCCCTTTACAGGGGGCGTCCCCTGAAGCTTTCTTT
J: TRBJ1-5; size: NA; D: NA; V: TRBV5-6; CDR3: CASSQTQVVDNQPQHF; DNA: TGTGCCAGCAGCCAGACACAGGTGGTGGACAATCAGCCCCAGCATTTT